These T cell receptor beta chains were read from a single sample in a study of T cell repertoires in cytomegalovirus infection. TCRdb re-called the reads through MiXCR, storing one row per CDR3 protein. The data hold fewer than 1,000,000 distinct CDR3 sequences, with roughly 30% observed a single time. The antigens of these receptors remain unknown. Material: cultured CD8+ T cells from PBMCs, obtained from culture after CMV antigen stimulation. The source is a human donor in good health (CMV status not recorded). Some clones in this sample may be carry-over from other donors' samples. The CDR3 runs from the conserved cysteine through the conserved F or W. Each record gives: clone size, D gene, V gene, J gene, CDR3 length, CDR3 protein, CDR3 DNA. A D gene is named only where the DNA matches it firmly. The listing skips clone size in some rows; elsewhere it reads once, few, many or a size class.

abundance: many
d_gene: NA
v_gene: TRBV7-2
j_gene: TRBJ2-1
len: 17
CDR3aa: CASSPRLEESSYNEQFF
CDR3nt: TGTGCCAGCAGCCCGCGTTTGGAAGAGAGCTCCTACAATGAGCAGTTCTTC

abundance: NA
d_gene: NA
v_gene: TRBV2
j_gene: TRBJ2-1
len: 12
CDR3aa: CAYNGLYNEQFF
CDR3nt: TGTGCCTACAACGGACTCTACAATGAGCAGTTCTTC

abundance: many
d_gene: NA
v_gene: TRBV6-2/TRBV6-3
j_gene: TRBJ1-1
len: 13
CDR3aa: CASSYGRVTEAFF
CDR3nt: TGTGCCAGCAGTTACGGACGCGTCACTGAAGCTTTCTTT

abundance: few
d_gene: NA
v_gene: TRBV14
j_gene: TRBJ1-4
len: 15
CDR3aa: CASSAQDSTNEKLFF
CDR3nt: TGTGCCAGCAGCGCACAGGACTCAACTAATGAAAAACTGTTTTTT

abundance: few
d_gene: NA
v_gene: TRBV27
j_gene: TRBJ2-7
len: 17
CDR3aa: CASSSQVLGEGTYEQYF
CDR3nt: TGTGCCAGCAGTTCCCAGGTCCTGGGGGAAGGAACCTACGAGCAGTACTTC

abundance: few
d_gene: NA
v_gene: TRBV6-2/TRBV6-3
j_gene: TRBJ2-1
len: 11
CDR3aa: CASSPRYEQFF
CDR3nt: TGTGCCAGCAGTCCTCGTTATGAGCAGTTCTTC

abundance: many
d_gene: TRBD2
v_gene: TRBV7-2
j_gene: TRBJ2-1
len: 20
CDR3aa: CASSLGFALAGGHGYNEQFF
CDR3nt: TGTGCCAGCAGCTTAGGGTTCGCGCTAGCGGGGGGGCATGGCTACAATGAGCAGTTCTTC

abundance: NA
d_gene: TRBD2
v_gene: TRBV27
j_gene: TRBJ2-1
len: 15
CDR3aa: CASSPGLAGGLEQFF
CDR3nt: TGTGCCAGCAGTCCCGGACTAGCGGGGGGGCTTGAGCAGTTCTTC

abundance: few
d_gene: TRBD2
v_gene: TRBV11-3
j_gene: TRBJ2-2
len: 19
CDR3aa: CASSGPLRLAGANTGELFF
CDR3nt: TGTGCCAGCAGTGGTCCTCTTAGACTAGCGGGGGCGAACACCGGGGAGCTGTTTTTT

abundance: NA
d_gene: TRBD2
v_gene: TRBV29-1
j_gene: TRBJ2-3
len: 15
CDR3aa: CSVVAGGIITDTQYF
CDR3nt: TGCAGCGTTGTGGCGGGGGGGATAATCACAGATACGCAGTATTTT

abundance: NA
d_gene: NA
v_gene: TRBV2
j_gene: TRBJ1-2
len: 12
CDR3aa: CASIRVEFSYTF
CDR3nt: TGTGCCAGCATCAGGGTCGAGTTTAGCTACACCTTC

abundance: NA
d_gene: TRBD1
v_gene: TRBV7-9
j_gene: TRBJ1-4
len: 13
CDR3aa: CASSTPGQGKLFF
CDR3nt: TGTGCCAGCAGCACGCCGGGACAGGGAAAACTGTTTTTT

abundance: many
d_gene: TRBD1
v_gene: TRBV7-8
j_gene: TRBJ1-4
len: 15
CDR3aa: CASSLYAQGREKLFF
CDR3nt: TGTGCCAGCAGCTTATATGCACAGGGGCGAGAAAAACTGTTTTTT

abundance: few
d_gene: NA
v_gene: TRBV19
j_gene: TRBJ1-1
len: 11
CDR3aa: CASNRRAEAFF
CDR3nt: TGTGCCAGTAATAGGCGGGCTGAAGCTTTCTTT

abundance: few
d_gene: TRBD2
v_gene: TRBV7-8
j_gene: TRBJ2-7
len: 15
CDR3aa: CASSLTSGGADEQYF
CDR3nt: TGTGCCAGCAGCTTGACGAGCGGGGGGGCCGACGAGCAGTACTTC

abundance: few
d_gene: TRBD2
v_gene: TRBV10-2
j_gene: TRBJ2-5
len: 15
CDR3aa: CASRGERGVQETQYF
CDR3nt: TGCGCCAGCAGGGGGGAGCGGGGGGTCCAAGAGACCCAGTACTTC